This T cell receptor (beta chain) was found in a study of cytomegalovirus exposure and HLA in healthy donors. Overall study context: Around 200 million T cells yielded roughly 100 million unique TCR beta sequences, as an earlier analysis found.

Primers for the PCR totalled 60 Vbeta and 13 Jbeta. Per the authors' pipeline: The authors later counted 65 million to 90 million unique TCR beta chains, about 11 million of them shared. The protocol was immunoSEQ multiplex PCR, while the TCRdb copy is restricted to in-frame clones and leaves out a portion. Clonal size and the V and J genes are those of that table, whereas D and trimming came from the DNA. Among more than 90,000 clones, under 80% were seen once, and the ten largest hold 9.5% to 13%. Trimming stripped 4 bases from V and 0 bases from J, with 13 bases between. The CDR3 sequence is 15 residues long. Germline V CDR1 and CDR2: SGHTA, FQGNSA.

This sequence originates from a woman in her forties or fifties in good health and CMV-seropositive. The rearrangement joins TRBV7-2 to TRBJ2-7; D gene uncertain. The sequenced sample consisted of PBMCs. DNA for the CDR3: TGTGCCAGCAGCTCCCATACGGCTAGCTCCTACGAGCAGTACTTC. Translating it yields CASSSHTASSYEQYF.